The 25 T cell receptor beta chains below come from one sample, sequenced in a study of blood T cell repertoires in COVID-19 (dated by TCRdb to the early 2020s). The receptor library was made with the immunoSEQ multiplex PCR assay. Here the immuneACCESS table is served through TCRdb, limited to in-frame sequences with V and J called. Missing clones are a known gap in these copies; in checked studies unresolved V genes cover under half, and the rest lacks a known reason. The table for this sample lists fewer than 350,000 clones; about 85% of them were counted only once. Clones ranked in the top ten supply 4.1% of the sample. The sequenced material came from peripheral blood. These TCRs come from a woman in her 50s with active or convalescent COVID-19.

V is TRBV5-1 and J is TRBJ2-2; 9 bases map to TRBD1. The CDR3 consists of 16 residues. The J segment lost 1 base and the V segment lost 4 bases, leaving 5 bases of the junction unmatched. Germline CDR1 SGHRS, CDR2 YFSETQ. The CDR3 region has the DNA TGCGCCAGCAGCCGACAGACAGGGGGGAACACCGGGGAGCTGTTTTTT. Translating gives CASSRQTGGNTGELFF.

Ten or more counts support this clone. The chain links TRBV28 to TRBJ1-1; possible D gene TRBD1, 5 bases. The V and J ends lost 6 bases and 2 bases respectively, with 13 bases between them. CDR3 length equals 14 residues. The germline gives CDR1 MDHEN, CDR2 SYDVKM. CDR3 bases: TGTGCCAGCAGCCCCCCCGGGGGAAACACTGAAGCTTTCTTT. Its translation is CASSPPGGNTEAFF.

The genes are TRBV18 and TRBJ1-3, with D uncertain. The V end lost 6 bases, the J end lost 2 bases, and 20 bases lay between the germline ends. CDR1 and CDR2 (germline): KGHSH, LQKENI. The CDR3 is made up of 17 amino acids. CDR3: CASSPLNSVNPGNTIYF. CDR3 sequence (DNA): TGTGCCAGCTCCCCCTTGAACTCCGTCAACCCTGGAAACACCATATATTTT.

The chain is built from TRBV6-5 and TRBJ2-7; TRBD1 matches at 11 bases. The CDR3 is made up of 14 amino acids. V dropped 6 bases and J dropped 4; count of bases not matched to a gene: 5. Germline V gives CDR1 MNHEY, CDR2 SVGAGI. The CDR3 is CASSDGTGGYEQYF. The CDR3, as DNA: TGTGCCAGCAGCGACGGGACAGGGGGGTACGAGCAGTACTTC.

The CDR3 bases are TGTGCCAGCAGCCAAGACGCAGGACTGTTTTTT. This translates into CASSQDAGLFF. The chain combines TRBV3-1 (or the pseudogene TRBV3-2) with TRBJ1-4; D is undetermined. The germline V gene has CDR1 LGHDT and CDR2 YNNKEL (reference sequence). This CDR3 region has 11 residues. V was pared by 0 bases and J by 13 bases, with 6 bases between.

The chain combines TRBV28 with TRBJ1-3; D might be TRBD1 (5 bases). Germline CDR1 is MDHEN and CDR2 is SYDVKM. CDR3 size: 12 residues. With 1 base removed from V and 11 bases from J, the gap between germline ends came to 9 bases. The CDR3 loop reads CASSLFRVPIYF. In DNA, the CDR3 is TGTGCCAGCAGTTTATTCAGGGTTCCCATATATTTT.

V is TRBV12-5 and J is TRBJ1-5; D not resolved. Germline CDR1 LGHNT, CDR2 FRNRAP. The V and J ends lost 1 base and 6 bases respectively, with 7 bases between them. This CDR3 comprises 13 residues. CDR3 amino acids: CASGLGPTQPQHF. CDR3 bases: TGTGCTAGTGGTTTGGGGCCCACTCAGCCCCAGCATTTT.

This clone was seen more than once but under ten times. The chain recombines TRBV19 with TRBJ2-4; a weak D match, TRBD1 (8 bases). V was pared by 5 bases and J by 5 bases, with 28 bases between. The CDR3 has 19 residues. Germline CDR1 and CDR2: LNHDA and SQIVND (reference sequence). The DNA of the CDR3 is TGTGCCAGTAGTGCGGAAACAGGGGGGGTTTTTGGCCTCGAAAACATTCAGTACTTC. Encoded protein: CASSAETGGVFGLENIQYF.

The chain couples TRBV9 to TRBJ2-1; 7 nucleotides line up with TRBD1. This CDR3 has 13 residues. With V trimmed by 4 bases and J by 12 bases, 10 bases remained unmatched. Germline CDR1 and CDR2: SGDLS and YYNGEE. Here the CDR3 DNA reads TGTGCCAGCAGCCCGGACAGGTTCTTGGGGCAGTTCTTC. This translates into CASSPDRFLGQFF.

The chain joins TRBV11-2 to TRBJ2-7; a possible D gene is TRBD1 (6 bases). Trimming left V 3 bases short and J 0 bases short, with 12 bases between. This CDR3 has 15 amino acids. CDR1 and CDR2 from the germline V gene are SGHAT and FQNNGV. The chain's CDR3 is CASSFDRQFSYEQYF. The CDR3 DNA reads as TGTGCCAGCAGCTTCGACAGGCAGTTCTCCTACGAGCAGTACTTC.

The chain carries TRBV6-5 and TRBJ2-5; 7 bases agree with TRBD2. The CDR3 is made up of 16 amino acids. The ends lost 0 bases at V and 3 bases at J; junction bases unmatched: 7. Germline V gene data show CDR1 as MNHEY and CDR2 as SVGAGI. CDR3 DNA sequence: TGTGCCAGCAGTTACTCTTCGGTTACTAGCGAAGAGACCCAGTACTTC. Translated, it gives CASSYSSVTSEETQYF.

The CDR3 region has the DNA TGTGCCAGCTCACCACAGCGGACAGGTGCTGGAGATACGCAGTATTTT. Protein: CASSPQRTGAGDTQYF. This chain uses TRBV18 with TRBJ2-3; 7 nucleotides align to TRBD1. CDR1 is KGHSH, CDR2 LQKENI, per germline. The CDR3 has 16 residues. With V trimmed by 1 base and J by 5 bases, 9 bases remained unmatched.

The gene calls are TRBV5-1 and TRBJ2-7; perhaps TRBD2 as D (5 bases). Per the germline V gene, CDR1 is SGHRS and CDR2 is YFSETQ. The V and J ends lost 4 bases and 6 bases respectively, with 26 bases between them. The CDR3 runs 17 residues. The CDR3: CASSRTRPSVGVGEQYF. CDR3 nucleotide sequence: TGCGCCAGCAGCCGGACGAGGCCTTCGGTGGGAGTGGGCGAGCAGTACTTC.

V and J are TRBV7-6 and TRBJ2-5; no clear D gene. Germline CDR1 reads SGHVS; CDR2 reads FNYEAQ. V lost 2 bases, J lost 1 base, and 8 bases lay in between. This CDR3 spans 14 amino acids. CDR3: CASSLNAVQETQYF. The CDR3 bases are TGTGCCAGCAGCTTAAACGCAGTCCAAGAGACCCAGTACTTC. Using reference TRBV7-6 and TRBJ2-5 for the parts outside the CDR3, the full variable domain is GAGVSQSPRYKVTKRGQDVALRCDPISGHVSLYWYRQALGQGPEFLTYFNYEAQQDKSGLPNDRFSAERPEGSISTLTIQRTEQRDSAMYRCASSLNAVQETQYFGPGTRLLVL.

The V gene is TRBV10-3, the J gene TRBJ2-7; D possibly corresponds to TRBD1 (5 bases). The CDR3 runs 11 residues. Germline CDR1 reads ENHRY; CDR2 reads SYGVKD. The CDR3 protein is CATRQSYEQYF. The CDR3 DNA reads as TGTGCGACACGACAGTCCTACGAGCAGTACTTC.

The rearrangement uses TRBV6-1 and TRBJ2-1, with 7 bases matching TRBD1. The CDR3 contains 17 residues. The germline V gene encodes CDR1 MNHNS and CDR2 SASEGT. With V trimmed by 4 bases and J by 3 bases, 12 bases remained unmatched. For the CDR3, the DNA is TGTGCCAGCAGTGGTGCCCTGTGGACAGGCTACTACAATGAGCAGTTCTTC. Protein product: CASSGALWTGYYNEQFF.

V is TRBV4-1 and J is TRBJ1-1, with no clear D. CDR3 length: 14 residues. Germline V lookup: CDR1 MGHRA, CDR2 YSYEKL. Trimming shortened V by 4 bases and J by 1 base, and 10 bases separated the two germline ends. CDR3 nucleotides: TGCGCCAGCAGCCCCGAAACCGGGAACACTGAAGCTTTCTTT. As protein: CASSPETGNTEAFF.

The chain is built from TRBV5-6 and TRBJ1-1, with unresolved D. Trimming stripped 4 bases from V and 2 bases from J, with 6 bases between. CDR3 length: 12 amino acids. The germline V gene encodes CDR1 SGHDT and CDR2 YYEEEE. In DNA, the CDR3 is TGTGCCAGCAGCCACACAAACACTGAAGCTTTCTTT. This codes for CASSHTNTEAFF.

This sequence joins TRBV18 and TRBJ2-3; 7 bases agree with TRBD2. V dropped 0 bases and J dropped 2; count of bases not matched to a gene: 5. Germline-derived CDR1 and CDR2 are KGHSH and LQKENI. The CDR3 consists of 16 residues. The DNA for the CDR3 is TGTGCCAGCTCACCACCCGGGACTACTTTCACAGATACGCAGTATTTT. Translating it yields CASSPPGTTFTDTQYF.

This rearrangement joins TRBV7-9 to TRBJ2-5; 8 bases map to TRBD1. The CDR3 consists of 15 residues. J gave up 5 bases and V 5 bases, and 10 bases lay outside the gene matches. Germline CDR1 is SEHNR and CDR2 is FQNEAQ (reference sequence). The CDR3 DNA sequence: TGTGCCAGCAGCCTATGGACAGGGAAAGGGGAGACCCAGTACTTC. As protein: CASSLWTGKGETQYF.

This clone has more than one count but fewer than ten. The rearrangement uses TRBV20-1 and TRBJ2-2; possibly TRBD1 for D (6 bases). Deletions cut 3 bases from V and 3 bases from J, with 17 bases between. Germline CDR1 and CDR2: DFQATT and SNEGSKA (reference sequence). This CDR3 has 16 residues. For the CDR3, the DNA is TGCAGTGCTAGTGCGGCCCTAAGACAGGACACCGGGGAGCTGTTTTTT. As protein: CSASAALRQDTGELFF.

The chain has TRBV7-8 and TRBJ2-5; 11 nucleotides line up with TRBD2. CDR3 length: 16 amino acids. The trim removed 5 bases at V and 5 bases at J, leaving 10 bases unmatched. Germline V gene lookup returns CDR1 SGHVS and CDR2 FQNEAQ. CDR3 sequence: CASSLGLLAGVETQYF. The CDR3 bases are TGTGCCAGCAGCCTAGGCCTACTAGCGGGAGTTGAGACCCAGTACTTC.

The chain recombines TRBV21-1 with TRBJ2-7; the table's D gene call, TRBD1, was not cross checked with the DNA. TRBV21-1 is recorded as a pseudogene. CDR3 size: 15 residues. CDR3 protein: CASSKGTGESYEQYF. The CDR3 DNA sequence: TGTGCCAGCAGCAAAGGGACAGGGGAATCCTACGAGCAGTACTTC.

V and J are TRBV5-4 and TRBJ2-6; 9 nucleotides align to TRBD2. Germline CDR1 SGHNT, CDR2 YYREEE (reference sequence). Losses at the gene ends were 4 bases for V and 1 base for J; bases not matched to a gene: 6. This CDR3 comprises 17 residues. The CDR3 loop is CASSGGLARSGANVLTF. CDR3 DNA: TGTGCCAGCAGCGGGGGACTAGCCCGTTCTGGGGCCAACGTCCTGACTTTC.

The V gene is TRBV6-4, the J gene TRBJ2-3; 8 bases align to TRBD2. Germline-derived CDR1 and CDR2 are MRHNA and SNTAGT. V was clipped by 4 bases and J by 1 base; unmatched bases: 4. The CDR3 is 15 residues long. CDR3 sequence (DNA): TGTGCCAGCAGTGCCCGACTAGCGCGCACAGATACGCAGTATTTT. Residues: CASSARLARTDTQYF.